This T cell receptor (beta chain) was sequenced for a study of T cells in Graves' hyperthyroidism and ophthalmopathy (dated by TCRdb to the late 2010s). Regarding the study in general: To identify distinguishing TCR V-J signatures, a discovery cohort of around 100 patients was used, comprising 43 with Graves' ophthalmopathy and around 57 with stable Graves' hyperthyroidism. An independent validation cohort of 18 to 20 hyperthyroidism patients and over 15 patients who later progressed to ophthalmopathy tested prospective prediction of ophthalmopathy. The roughly 100 discovery patients were randomly divided into training and test sets at a 7:3 ratio. In addition, the study compared T-cell repertoires in thyroid tissue and in blood from roughly 6 Graves' hyperthyroidism patients. Once sampling was done, hyperthyroidism patients were given methimazole at a starting dose of 30 mg daily, whereas ophthalmopathy patients were given high-dose intravenous methylprednisolone. TCR Vbeta CDR3 sequencing of 135 peripheral blood samples (around 45 ophthalmopathy, 75 hyperthyroidism and about 17 progressor patients) is reported in the paper.

Amplification of TCR beta CDR3 regions was carried out from RNA transcripts. A first-round RT-PCR of the TCR CDR3 used the HTBI primer set with the Qiagen OneStep RT-PCR kit. A second multiplex PCR round built the libraries, followed by size selection and purification. The libraries were sequenced on an Illumina HiSeq2000 using paired-end 100 bp reads. From the authors' description of their analysis: SOAPnuke was used to process the raw data, throwing out any read that contained adapters or uncalled bases, had a mean Phred below 15, or lacked an exact constant-primer or identifier match. High-quality paired reads were merged using COPE v1.2.5, and each unique nucleotide sequence was defined as a clonotype. MiTCR v1.1 was used to align clonotypes to the IMGT TRBV, TRBD and TRBJ reference segments. Analysis was restricted to V-J combinations with a frequency above 0.0001, which covered about 99% of repertoires. A TCS score was defined as the ratio between F50 (clonal expansion) and ExV (chaos), using BLOSUM62-based TCRdist between CDR3 peptides within each V-J. Welch's t-statistics and random forest reduced some 510 V-J features to 13, which were used in a naive Bayes classifier (R e1071). TCRdb reanalyzed the raw reads on its own, using fastp at Q25 for trimming and MiXCR for clone calling, and kept in-frame beta chains. Every entry covers one CDR3 protein and lists the most common genes and DNA from its rows. These V and J calls derive from TCRdb rather than the authors' analysis. Counted in this sample were about 560,000 distinct CDR3 sequences; roughly 46% of them appeared once. Roughly 8.2% of the sample is held by the ten biggest clonotypes.

Of note for this clonotype: Its antigen is not yet known. Base qualities are not at hand, and no much larger clone is one base apart.

Its CDR3 holds 14 amino acids, cysteine through phenylalanine. Only the CDR3 part of the read is kept: 42 bases, read in frame from the first base. V is shortened by 2 bases, J by 2 bases, and the region joining them spans 10 bases. CDR1 and CDR2, looked up from the germline V gene (reference sequence), are SEHNR and FQNEAQ. On the study overall, not on this receptor specifically: Ophthalmopathy was separated from stable hyperthyroidism by a 13 V-J signature model, with 85% to 90% sensitivity and 81% to 82% specificity obtained in cross-validation and 80%/75% obtained in testing. No statistical method was used to set the sample size in advance, and investigators knew the group allocation. Most expanded thyroid clonotypes (frequency above 0.001) were also detected in blood, a finding suggesting that blood repertoires may reflect thyroid immune responses. In validation, the model predicted progression to ophthalmopathy a median of approximately 6.3 months before onset, with roughly 71% sensitivity and around 76% specificity.

Stable Graves' hyperthyroidism was defined as no progression to ophthalmopathy during 18 months of follow-up. Hyperthyroidism patients were newly diagnosed, with disease duration under 2 months, and aged 18 to 65 years. Any patient with an uncontrolled infection, another autoimmune disease, pregnancy or lactation was excluded. Diagnoses were based on clinical symptoms, serum thyroxine and TRAb, thyroid ultrasound and orbital computed tomography. Trizol reagent was used to extract total RNA, and RNA quality was then checked on an Agilent 2100 Bioanalyzer. The rearranged chain carries TRBV7-9 and TRBJ2-7, with the identity of the D gene unclear. This TCR was sampled from a woman under 30 with Graves' hyperthyroidism. Donor details come from another sample of the same person, matched by shared clones. Sequencing used peripheral blood or thyroid tissue (not recorded which). CDR3 protein: CASSLRATTYEQYF. Here is the DNA: TGTGCCAGCAGCTTACGGGCCACCACCTACGAGCAGTACTTC. The full variable domain, with segments outside the CDR3 supplied by the reference TRBV7-9 and TRBJ2-7 proteins, appears as DTGVSQNPRHKITKRGQNVTFRCDPISEHNRLYWYRQTLGQGPEFLTYFQNEAQLEKSRLLSDRFSAERPKGSFSTLEIQRTEQGDSAMYLCASSLRATTYEQYFGPGTRLTVT.